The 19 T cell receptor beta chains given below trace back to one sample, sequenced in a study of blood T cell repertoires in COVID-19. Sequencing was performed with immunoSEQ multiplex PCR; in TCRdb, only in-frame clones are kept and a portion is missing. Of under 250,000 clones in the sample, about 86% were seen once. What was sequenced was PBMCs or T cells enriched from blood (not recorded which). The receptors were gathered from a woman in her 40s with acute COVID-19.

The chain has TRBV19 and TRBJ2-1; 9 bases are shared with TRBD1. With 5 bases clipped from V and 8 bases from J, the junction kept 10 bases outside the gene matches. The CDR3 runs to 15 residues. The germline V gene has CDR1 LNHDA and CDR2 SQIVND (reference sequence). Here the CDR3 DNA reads TGTGCCAGTAGTGGATCCGGGACAGGGAACTATGAGCAGTTCTTC. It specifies CASSGSGTGNYEQFF.

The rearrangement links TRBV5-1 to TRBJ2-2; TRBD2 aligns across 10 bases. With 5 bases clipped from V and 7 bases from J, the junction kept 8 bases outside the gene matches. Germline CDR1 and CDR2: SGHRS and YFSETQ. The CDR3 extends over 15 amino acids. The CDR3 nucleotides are TGCGCCAGCAGGGAGCCTAGCGGGAGTGGCGGGGAGCTGTTTTTT. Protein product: CASREPSGSGGELFF.

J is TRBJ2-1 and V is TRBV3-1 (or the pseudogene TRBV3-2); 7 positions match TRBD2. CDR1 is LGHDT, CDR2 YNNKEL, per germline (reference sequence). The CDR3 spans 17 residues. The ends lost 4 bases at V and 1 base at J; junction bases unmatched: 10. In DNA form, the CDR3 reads TGTGCCAGCAGCCGGGGGGGAGTCACCCTATCCTACAATGAGCAGTTCTTC. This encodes CASSRGGVTLSYNEQFF.

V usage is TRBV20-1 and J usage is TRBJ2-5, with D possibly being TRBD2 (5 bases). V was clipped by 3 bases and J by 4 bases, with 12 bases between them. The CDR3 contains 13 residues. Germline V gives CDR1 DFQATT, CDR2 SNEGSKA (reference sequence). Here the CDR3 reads CSASFYGGETQYF. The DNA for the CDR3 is TGCAGTGCTAGTTTTTACGGAGGAGAGACCCAGTACTTC.

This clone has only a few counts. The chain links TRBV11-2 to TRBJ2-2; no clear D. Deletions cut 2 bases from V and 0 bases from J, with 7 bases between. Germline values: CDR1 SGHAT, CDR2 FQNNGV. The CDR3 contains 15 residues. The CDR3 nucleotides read TGTGCCAGCAGCTTAATGGCAGCGAACACCGGGGAGCTGTTTTTT. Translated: CASSLMAANTGELFF.

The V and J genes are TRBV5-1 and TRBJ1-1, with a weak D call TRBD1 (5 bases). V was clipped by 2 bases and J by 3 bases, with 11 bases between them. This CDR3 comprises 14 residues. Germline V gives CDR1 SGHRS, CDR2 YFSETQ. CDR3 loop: CASSFSGPDTEAFF. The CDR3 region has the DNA TGCGCCAGCAGCTTTTCAGGGCCTGACACTGAAGCTTTCTTT. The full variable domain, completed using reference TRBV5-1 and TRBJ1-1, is KAGVTQTPRYLIKTRGQQVTLSCSPISGHRSVSWYQQTPGQGLQFLFEYFSETQRNKGNFPGRFSGRQFSNSRSEMNVSTLELGDSALYLCASSFSGPDTEAFFGQGTRLTVV.

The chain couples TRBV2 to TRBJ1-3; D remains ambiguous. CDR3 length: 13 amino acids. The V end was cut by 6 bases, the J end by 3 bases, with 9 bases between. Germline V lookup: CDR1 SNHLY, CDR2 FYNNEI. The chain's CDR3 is CASSAEVGNTIYF. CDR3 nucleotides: TGTGCCAGCAGCGCAGAAGTTGGAAACACCATATATTTT.

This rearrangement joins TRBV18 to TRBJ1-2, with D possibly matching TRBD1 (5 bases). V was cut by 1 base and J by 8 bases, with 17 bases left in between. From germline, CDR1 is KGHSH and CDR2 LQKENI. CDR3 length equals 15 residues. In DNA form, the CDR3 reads TGTGCCAGCTCACCACAAGACAGATCCTTCAGCGGCTACACCTTC. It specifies CASSPQDRSFSGYTF.

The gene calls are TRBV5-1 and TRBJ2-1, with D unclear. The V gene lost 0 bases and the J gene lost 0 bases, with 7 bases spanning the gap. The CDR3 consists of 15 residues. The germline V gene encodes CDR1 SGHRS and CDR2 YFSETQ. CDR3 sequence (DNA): TGCGCCAGCAGCTTGGAGGCTAGCTCCTACAATGAGCAGTTCTTC. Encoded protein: CASSLEASSYNEQFF.

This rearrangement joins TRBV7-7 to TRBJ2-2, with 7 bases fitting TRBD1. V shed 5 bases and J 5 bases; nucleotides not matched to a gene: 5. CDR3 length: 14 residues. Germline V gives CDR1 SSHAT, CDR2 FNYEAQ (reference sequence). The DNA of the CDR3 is TGTGCCAGCAGCCCCACAGGGGAGACCGGGGAGCTGTTTTTT. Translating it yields CASSPTGETGELFF.

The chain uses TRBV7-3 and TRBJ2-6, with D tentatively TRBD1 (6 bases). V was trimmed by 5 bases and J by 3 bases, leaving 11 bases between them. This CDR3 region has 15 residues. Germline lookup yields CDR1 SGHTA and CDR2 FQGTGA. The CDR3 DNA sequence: TGTGCCAGCAGCCCACAGGGAGTTGGGGCCAACGTCCTGACTTTC. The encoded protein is CASSPQGVGANVLTF.

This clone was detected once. CDR3 in amino acids: CSASDIYGYTF. For the CDR3, the DNA is TGCAGTGCTTCGGACATCTATGGCTACACCTTC. The genes are TRBV20-1 and TRBJ1-2; maybe TRBD1 (5 bases). CDR1 DFQATT and CDR2 SNEGSKA come from the germline V gene (reference sequence). The CDR3 runs 11 residues. V gave up 5 bases and J gave up 4 bases, with 8 bases separating them.

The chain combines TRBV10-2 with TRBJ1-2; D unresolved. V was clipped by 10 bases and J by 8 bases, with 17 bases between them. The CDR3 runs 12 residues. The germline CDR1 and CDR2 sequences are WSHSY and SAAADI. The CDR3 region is CATGSGLGGYTF. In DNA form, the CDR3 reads TGCGCCACCGGCAGTGGCCTAGGAGGCTACACCTTC.

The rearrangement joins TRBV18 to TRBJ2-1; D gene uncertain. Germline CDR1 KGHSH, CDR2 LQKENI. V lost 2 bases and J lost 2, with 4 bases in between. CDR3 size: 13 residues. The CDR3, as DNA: TGTGCCAGCTCACCAGAGGCCTACAATGAGCAGTTCTTC. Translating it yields CASSPEAYNEQFF.

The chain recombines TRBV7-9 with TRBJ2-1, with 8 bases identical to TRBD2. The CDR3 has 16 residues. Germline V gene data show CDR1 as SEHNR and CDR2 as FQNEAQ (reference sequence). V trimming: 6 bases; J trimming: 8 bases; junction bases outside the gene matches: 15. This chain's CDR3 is CASRGTGLAPVDEQFF. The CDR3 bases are TGTGCCAGCAGGGGAACCGGACTAGCTCCGGTCGATGAGCAGTTCTTC. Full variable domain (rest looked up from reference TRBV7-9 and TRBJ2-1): DTGVSQNPRHKITKRGQNVTFRCDPISEHNRLYWYRQTLGQGPEFLTYFQNEAQLEKSRLLSDRFSAERPKGSFSTLEIQRTEQGDSAMYLCASRGTGLAPVDEQFFGPGTRLTVL.

The CDR3 region is CASSVTANTEAFF. CDR3 DNA sequence: TGTGCCAGCTCAGTTACAGCGAACACTGAAGCTTTCTTT. The chain combines TRBV6-6 with TRBJ1-1; D unresolved. With 8 bases removed from V and 1 base from J, the gap between germline ends came to 11 bases. The CDR3 has 13 residues. CDR1 and CDR2 from the germline V gene are MNHNY and SVGAGI (reference sequence).

The CDR3 region has the DNA TGTGCCAGCAGTCTCTCCCATCCGGGACAGGGGAACACTGAAGCTTTCTTT. Its protein product is CASSLSHPGQGNTEAFF. The J gene is TRBJ1-1, the V gene TRBV6-6; 9 positions agree with TRBD1. The CDR3 covers 17 residues. From germline, CDR1 is MNHNY and CDR2 SVGAGI (reference sequence). With V trimmed by 5 bases and J by 1 base, 11 bases remained unmatched.

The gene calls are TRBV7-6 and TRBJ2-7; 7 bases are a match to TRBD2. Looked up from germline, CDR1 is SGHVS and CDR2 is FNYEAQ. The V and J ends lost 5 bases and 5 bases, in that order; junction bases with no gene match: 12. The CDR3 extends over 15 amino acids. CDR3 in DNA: TGTGCCAGCAGCCGCCGACTAGCATTCTCGAACGAGCAGTACTTC. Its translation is CASSRRLAFSNEQYF.

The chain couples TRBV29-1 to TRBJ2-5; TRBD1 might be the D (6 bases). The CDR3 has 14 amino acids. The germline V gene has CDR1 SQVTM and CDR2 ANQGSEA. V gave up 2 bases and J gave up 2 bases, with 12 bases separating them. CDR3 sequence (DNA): TGCAGCGTTGAATTCCAGGGGCGACAAGAGACCCAGTACTTC. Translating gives CSVEFQGRQETQYF.